This T cell receptor beta chain is drawn from a study of sequential checkpoint blockade in melanoma. Data came from immunoSEQ multiplex PCR; TCRdb stores just in-frame clones and leaves some out. The data show about 17,000 clones, roughly 73% seen once. V shed 0 bases, J shed 1 base, and the junction held 0 bases outside the gene matches. This CDR3 contains 15 residues. Germline V gives CDR1 SGDLS, CDR2 YYNGEE. Treatment defined: randomized to nivolumab then ipilimumab (arm A) or the reverse (arm B). This clonotype was sampled from a human donor with melanoma. The specimen was CD8+ T cells sorted from blood (inferred from file names), collected from a patient given nivolumab and ipilimumab in sequence. This chain connects TRBV9 to TRBJ2-2; TRBD2 agrees at 7 bases. This CDR3 reads CASSVAGGNTGELFF. The DNA for the CDR3 is TGTGCCAGCAGCGTAGCGGGGGGGAACACCGGGGAGCTGTTTTTT.